The source of this TCR beta chain is a study of shared clonotypes between healthy human individuals. The overall study: CD8 memory received one plate per donor, CD8 naive two, CD4 memory three and CD4 naive three. Broader study findings: As a rule, naive subsets had a larger estimated richness than memory subsets. Generation of non-shared clonotypes was less probable than generation of clonotypes shared by all four donors.

With respect to this clone: Its antigen is still unknown.

Some clones are missing from TCRdb's copy, which holds only in-frame ones; the method was immunoSEQ multiplex PCR. The sample lists around 1.1 million clones, approximately 80% occurring once. V was clipped by 4 bases and J by 0 bases, with 10 bases between them. In germline, CDR1 is MGHRA, CDR2 YSYEKL. The CDR3 covers 15 residues. Material for sequencing was memory CD4+ T cells from PBMCs. The subset denotes: CD45RA-negative fraction. The TCR comes from a man in his late teens or twenties in good health. Some clones in this sample may be carry-over from other donors' samples. This rearrangement joins TRBV4-1 to TRBJ1-3, with D hard to call. In DNA form, the CDR3 reads TGCGCCAGCAGCCTCTTAGTGGGCTCTGGAAACACCATATATTTT. Its translation is CASSLLVGSGNTIYF.